This T cell receptor beta chain emerged from a study of early T cells in non-severe SARS-CoV-2 infection. This CDR3 has 16 amino acids. V lost 2 bases and J lost 3; bases outside the gene matches: 4. Germline V gene sequence: CDR1 MNHNY, CDR2 SVGAGI (reference sequence). Unique molecular identifiers (one per individual cDNA molecule) were attached. A single record per CDR3 protein comes from TCRdb applying MiXCR to the 5' RACE reads. Of just under 30,000 distinct CDR3 sequences in the sample, roughly 5.1% are singletons; the top ten hold under 14%. The chain has TRBV6-6 and TRBJ2-2, with 9 positions matching TRBD1. This clonotype was obtained from an adult who was a healthcare worker with PCR-confirmed SARS-CoV-2 infection or an uninfected control (not recorded which). Material: whole blood. The CDR3 bases are TGTGCCAGCAGTTACCGGGGACAGGGCGACACCGGGGAGCTGTTTTTT. Residues: CASSYRGQGDTGELFF.